The rows below give T cell receptor beta chains drawn from one sample of a study of cytomegalovirus exposure and HLA in healthy donors. Sequenced by immunoSEQ multiplex PCR; TCRdb stores in-frame clones only, minus some. The sample shows about 200,000 clones, around three quarters of them seen only once. The sample consisted of PBMCs. The receptors were sampled from a middle-aged man in good health and CMV-seronegative. Both conserved end residues are part of each CDR3. The D gene is left open where the match is weak. The size field is filled for only some rows; it gives once, few, many or a size class.

-	TRBV7-3	-	TRBJ2-6	CASSSRVYSGANVLTF	TGTGCCAGCAGCTCTCGGGTCTACTCTGGGGCCAACGTCCTGACTTTC
-	TRBV4-3	-	TRBJ1-3	CASSQGEGNTIYF	TGCGCCAGCAGCCAAGGGGAGGGAAACACCATATATTTT
TRBD2	TRBV27	-	TRBJ2-1	CASSPPPGGNNEQFF	TGTGCCAGCAGTCCCCCTCCGGGGGGAAACAATGAGCAGTTCTTC
-	TRBV28	few	TRBJ1-1	CASSTGTEAFF	TGTGCCAGCAGTACAGGGACTGAAGCTTTCTTT
-	TRBV5-6	-	TRBJ2-2	CASSLGLESGELFF	TGTGCCAGCAGCTTAGGATTGGAGTCCGGGGAGCTGTTTTTT
TRBD1	TRBV7-9	-	TRBJ2-7	CASSSQGGRAVYEQYF	TGTGCCAGCAGCTCCCAAGGGGGCAGGGCGGTCTACGAGCAGTACTTC
-	TRBV7-3	-	TRBJ2-1	CASTSLAASSYNEQFF	TGTGCCAGCACCTCTTTAGCGGCCAGCTCCTACAATGAGCAGTTCTTC
-	TRBV5-1	-	TRBJ2-5	CASSLEASRSLETQYF	TGCGCCAGCAGCTTGGAGGCTAGCAGGAGTCTGGAGACCCAGTACTTC
-	TRBV11-2	-	TRBJ2-1	CASGRLANEQFF	TGTGCCAGCGGTAGGCTAGCGAATGAGCAGTTCTTC
TRBD2	TRBV6-6	-	TRBJ2-1	CASSPGGGLLSDEQFF	TGTGCCAGCAGCCCCGGGGGGGGGCTCCTAAGCGATGAGCAGTTCTTC
TRBD1	TRBV5-1	-	TRBJ1-1	CASSSDRGRSEAFF	TGCGCCAGCAGCTCGGACAGGGGGCGATCTGAAGCTTTCTTT
TRBD1	TRBV23-1	-	TRBJ1-1	CASQTGVKNTEAFF	TGCGCCAGTCAGACAGGGGTCAAAAACACTGAAGCTTTCTTT
TRBD2	TRBV9	-	TRBJ2-5	CASSSYPLAGGPKGQETQYF	TGTGCCAGCAGCTCCTACCCTCTAGCGGGAGGGCCAAAGGGGCAAGAGACCCAGTACTTC
TRBD1	TRBV6-1	-	TRBJ2-7	CASSEAGTEAYEQYF	TGTGCCAGCAGTGAAGCAGGGACAGAGGCCTACGAGCAGTACTTC
TRBD2	TRBV4-2	-	TRBJ2-7	CASSLEGLAGTYEQYF	TGTGCCAGCAGCCTCGAGGGACTAGCGGGCACCTACGAGCAGTACTTC
-	TRBV12-5	few	TRBJ2-3	CASGSGVNTDTQYF	TGTGCTAGTGGTTCAGGGGTGAACACAGATACGCAGTATTTT
-	TRBV14	-	TRBJ2-5	CASSLYGEETQYF	TGTGCCAGCAGCCTATACGGGGAAGAGACCCAGTACTTC
-	TRBV11-2	-	TRBJ2-7	CASSLGSTYEQYF	TGTGCCAGCAGCCTAGGGAGTACCTACGAGCAGTACTTC
-	TRBV4-1	-	TRBJ1-2	CASSQGTSAGYGYTF	TGCGCCAGCAGCCAAGGAACCTCGGCGGGCTATGGCTACACCTTC
-	TRBV10-3	-	TRBJ1-1	CAANGERGTEAFF	TGTGCCGCCAACGGCGAACGGGGCACTGAAGCTTTCTTT
-	TRBV7-2	-	TRBJ1-4	CASSSGGTTTNEKLFF	TGTGCCAGCAGCTCCGGGGGGACTACAACTAATGAAAAACTGTTTTTT
TRBD1	TRBV7-3	-	TRBJ1-6	CASSSGTVGSPLHF	TGTGCCAGCAGCTCCGGGACAGTGGGTTCACCCCTCCACTTT
TRBD1	TRBV7-8	-	TRBJ1-1	CASSPDRGRGVAFF	TGTGCCAGCAGCCCGGACAGGGGCCGGGGCGTAGCTTTCTTT
-	TRBV18	-	TRBJ2-7	CASSQGRTYEQYF	TGTGCCAGCTCACAGGGGCGTACCTACGAGCAGTACTTC
TRBD2	TRBV9	once	TRBJ2-1	CASSVGTSNNEQFF	TGTGCCAGCAGCGTCGGGACTAGCAACAATGAGCAGTTCTTC
-	TRBV6-5	-	TRBJ2-7	CASSSDTSYEQYF	TGTGCCAGCAGTTCCGACACTTCCTACGAGCAGTACTTC
TRBD2	TRBV9	-	TRBJ2-3	CASSPGLAVPGDTQYF	TGTGCCAGCAGCCCTGGACTAGCGGTGCCAGGGGATACGCAGTATTTT